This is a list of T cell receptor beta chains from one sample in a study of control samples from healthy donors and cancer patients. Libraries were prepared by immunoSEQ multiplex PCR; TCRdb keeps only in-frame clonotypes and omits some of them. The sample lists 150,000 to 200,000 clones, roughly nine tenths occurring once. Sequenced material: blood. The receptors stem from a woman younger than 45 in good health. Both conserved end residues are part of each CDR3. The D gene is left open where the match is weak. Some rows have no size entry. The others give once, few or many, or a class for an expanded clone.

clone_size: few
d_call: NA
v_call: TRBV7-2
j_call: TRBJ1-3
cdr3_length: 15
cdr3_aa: CASSLEYVSGNTIYF
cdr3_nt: TGTGCCAGCAGCTTAGAGTACGTCTCTGGAAACACCATATATTTT

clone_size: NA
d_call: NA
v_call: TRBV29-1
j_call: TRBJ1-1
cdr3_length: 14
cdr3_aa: CSVEDFGGRFEAFF
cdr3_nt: TGCAGCGTTGAAGATTTTGGGGGACGGTTTGAAGCTTTCTTT

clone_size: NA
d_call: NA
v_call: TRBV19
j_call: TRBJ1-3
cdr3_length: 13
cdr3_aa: CASRDRTGNTIYF
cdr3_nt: TGTGCCAGTAGGGACCGGACTGGAAACACCATATATTTT

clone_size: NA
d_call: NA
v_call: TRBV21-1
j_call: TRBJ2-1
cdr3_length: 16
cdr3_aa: CASSKDLAGGPNEQFF
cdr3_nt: TGTGCCAGCAGCAAGGACCTAGCGGGAGGGCCCAATGAGCAGTTCTTC

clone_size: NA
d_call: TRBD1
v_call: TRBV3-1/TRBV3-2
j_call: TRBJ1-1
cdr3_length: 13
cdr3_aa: CASSHLTGAEAFF
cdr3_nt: TGTGCCAGCAGCCACCTGACAGGGGCTGAAGCTTTCTTT

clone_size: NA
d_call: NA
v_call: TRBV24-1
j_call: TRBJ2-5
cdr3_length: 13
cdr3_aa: CATSDFRAETQYF
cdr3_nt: TGTGCCACCAGTGATTTTAGGGCGGAGACCCAGTACTTC

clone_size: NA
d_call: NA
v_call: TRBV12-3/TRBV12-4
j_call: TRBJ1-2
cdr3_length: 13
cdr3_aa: CASTGPRNHGYTF
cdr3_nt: TGTGCCAGCACAGGGCCCCGTAACCATGGCTACACCTTC

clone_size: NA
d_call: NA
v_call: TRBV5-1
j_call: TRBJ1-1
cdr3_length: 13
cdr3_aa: CASSLTLNTEAFF
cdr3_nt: TGCGCCAGCAGCCTTACGCTGAACACTGAAGCTTTCTTT

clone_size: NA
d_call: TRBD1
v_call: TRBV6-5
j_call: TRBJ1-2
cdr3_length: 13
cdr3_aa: CASSQQGTGGYTF
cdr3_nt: TGTGCCAGCAGCCAACAGGGGACAGGTGGCTACACCTTC

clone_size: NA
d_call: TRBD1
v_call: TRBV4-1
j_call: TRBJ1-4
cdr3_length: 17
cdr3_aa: CASSRDPQGSTNEKLFF
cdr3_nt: TGCGCCAGCAGCCGAGACCCACAGGGGTCAACTAATGAAAAACTGTTTTTT

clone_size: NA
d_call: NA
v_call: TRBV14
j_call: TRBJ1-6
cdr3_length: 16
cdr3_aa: CASSQQGRHAGSPLHF
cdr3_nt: TGTGCCAGCAGCCAGCAGGGACGACACGCGGGTTCACCCCTCCACTTT

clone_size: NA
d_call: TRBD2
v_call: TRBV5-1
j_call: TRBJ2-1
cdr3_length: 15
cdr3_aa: CASSLGSGGANEQFF
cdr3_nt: TGCGCCAGCAGCTTGGGTAGCGGGGGGGCCAATGAGCAGTTCTTC

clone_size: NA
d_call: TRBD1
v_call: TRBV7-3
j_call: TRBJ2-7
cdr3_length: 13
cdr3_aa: CASSRDRGYEQYF
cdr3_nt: TGTGCCAGCAGCCGGGACAGGGGCTACGAGCAGTACTTC

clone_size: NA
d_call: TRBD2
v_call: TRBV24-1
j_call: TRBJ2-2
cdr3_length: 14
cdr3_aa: CATSLAGGTGELFF
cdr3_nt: TGTGCCACCAGTTTAGCGGGTGGGACCGGGGAGCTGTTTTTT

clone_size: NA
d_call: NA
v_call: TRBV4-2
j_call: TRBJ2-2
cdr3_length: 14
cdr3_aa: CASSQGERTGELFF
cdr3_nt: TGTGCCAGCAGCCAGGGTGAGCGGACCGGGGAGCTGTTTTTT

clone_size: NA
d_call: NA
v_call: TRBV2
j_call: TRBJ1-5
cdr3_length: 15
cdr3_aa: CASSVDGQGNQPQHF
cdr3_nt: TGTGCCAGCAGTGTTGATGGGCAGGGCAATCAGCCCCAGCATTTT